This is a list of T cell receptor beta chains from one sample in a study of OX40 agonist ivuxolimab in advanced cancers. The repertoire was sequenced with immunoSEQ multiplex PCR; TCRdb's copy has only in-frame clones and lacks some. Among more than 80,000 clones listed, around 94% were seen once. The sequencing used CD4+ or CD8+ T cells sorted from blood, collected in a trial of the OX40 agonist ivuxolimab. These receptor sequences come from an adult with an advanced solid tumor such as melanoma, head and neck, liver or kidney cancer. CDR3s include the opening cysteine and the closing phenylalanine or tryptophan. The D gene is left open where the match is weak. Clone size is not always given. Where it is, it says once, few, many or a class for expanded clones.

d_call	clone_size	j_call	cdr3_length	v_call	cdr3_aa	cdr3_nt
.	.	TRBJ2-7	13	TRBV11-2	CASSLTESYEQYF	TGTGCCAGCAGCTTGACAGAATCCTACGAGCAGTACTTC
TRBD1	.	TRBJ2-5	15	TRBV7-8	CASSLATGGTETQYF	TGTGCCAGCAGCTTAGCGACAGGGGGCACGGAGACCCAGTACTTC
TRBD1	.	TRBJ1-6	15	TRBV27	CASTLGGSFNSPLHF	TGTGCCAGCACTTTAGGGGGCTCCTTTAATTCACCCCTCCACTTT
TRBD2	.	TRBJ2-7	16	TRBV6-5	CASSYSAGGPSHEQYF	TGTGCCAGCAGTTACTCGGCGGGAGGGCCCTCCCACGAGCAGTACTTC
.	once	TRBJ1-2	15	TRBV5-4	CASTEWLGGNYGYTF	TGTGCCAGCACCGAGTGGCTCGGGGGGAACTATGGCTACACCTTC
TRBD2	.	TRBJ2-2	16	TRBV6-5	CASSYPSGGETGELFF	TGTGCCAGCAGTTACCCTAGCGGGGGGGAGACCGGGGAGCTGTTTTTT
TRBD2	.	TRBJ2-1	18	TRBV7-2	CASSFGLAGDSSYNEQFF	TGTGCCAGCAGCTTCGGACTAGCGGGAGATAGCTCCTACAATGAGCAGTTCTTC
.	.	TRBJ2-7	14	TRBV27	CASSSDSRRAEQYF	TGTGCCAGCAGTTCCGACTCGCGTCGTGCCGAGCAGTACTTC
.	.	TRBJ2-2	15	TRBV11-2	CASSLRRGPIGELFF	TGTGCCAGCAGCTTACGGAGGGGGCCGATCGGGGAGCTGTTTTTT
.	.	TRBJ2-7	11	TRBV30	CACRGPYEQYF	TGTGCCTGCCGTGGCCCCTACGAGCAGTACTTC
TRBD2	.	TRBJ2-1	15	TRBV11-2	CASSLGLAGVNEQFF	TGTGCCAGCAGCTTGGGACTAGCGGGAGTAAATGAGCAGTTCTTC
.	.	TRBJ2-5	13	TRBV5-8	CASSLREEETQYF	TGTGCCAGCAGCTTGAGGGAGGAGGAGACCCAGTACTTC
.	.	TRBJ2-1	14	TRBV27	CASGLGPLYNEQFF	TGTGCCAGCGGGTTAGGTCCTCTCTACAATGAGCAGTTCTTC
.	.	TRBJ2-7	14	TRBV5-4	CASTTDGWPYEQYF	TGTGCCAGCACCACGGACGGGTGGCCCTACGAGCAGTACTTC
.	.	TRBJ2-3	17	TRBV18	CASSPPTGGKRSDTQYF	TGTGCCAGCTCACCACCGACAGGCGGGAAGAGGTCAGATACGCAGTATTTT
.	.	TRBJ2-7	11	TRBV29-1	CSVEGSYEQYF	TGCAGCGTTGAAGGGAGCTACGAGCAGTACTTC
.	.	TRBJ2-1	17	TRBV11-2	CASSLVFEGPNHNEQFF	TGTGCCAGCAGCTTAGTTTTCGAGGGACCAAACCACAATGAGCAGTTCTTC
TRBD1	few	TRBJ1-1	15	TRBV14	CASSHAGTGLTEAFF	TGTGCCAGCAGCCACGCCGGGACAGGGCTAACTGAAGCTTTCTTT
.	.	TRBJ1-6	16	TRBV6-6	CASSYSPGLINSPLHF	TGTGCCAGCAGTTACTCCCCAGGGCTGATTAATTCACCCCTCCACTTT
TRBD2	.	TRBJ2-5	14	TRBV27	CASSLAGGGETQYF	TGTGCCAGCAGTTTAGCGGGAGGGGGAGAGACCCAGTACTTC
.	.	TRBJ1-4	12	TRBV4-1	CASSQGNEKLFF	TGCGCCAGCAGCCAAGGGAATGAAAAACTGTTTTTT
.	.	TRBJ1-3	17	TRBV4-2	CASSQDQTSLSGNTIYF	TGTGCCAGCAGCCAAGATCAAACTTCCCTCTCTGGAAACACCATATATTTT
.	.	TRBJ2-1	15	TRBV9	CASSVEGRTTNEQFF	TGTGCCAGCAGCGTAGAGGGTAGGACTACCAATGAGCAGTTCTTC
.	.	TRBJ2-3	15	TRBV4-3	CASSQETSPLYTQYF	TGCGCCAGCAGCCAAGAGACCTCACCCCTGTATACGCAGTATTTT
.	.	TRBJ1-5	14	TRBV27	CANPMGGDGQPQHF	TGTGCCAACCCGATGGGGGGGGACGGTCAGCCCCAGCATTTT
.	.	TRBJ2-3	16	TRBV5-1	CASSPKTEPGPDTQYF	TGCGCCAGCAGCCCTAAGACAGAGCCCGGGCCAGATACGCAGTATTTT
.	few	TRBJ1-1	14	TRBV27	CASSLRTLNTEAFF	TGTGCCAGCAGTTTGAGGACTCTGAACACTGAAGCTTTCTTT
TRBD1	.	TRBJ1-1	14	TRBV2	CASDRGRMNTEAFF	TGTGCCAGCGACAGGGGGAGGATGAACACTGAAGCTTTCTTT
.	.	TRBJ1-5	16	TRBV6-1	CASSEAVWGFDQPQHF	TGTGCCAGCAGTGAAGCTGTTTGGGGGTTCGATCAGCCCCAGCATTTT
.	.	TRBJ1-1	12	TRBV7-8	CASSSVNTEAFF	TGTGCCAGCAGCTCAGTGAACACTGAAGCTTTCTTT
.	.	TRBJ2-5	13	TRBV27	CASSLGGSETQYF	TGTGCCAGCAGTTTAGGAGGGTCAGAGACCCAGTACTTC
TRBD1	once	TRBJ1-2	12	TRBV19	CASSDRGDGYTF	TGTGCCAGTAGCGACAGGGGGGATGGCTACACCTTC
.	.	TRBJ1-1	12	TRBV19	CASTTGNTEAFF	TGTGCCAGTACAACAGGTAACACTGAAGCTTTCTTT
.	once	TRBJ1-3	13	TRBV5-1	CASGLGLGNTIYF	TGCGCCAGTGGACTCGGCCTGGGAAACACCATATATTTT
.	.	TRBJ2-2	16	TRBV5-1	CASSLDLGRDTGELFF	TGCGCCAGCAGCTTGGATCTGGGCAGGGACACCGGGGAGCTGTTTTTT
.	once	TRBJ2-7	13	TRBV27	CASSLSPIYEQYF	TGTGCCAGCAGCCTCTCTCCAATTTACGAGCAGTACTTC
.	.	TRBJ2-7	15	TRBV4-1	CASSQDPQGSYEQYF	TGCGCCAGCAGCCAAGATCCTCAGGGTTCCTACGAGCAGTACTTC
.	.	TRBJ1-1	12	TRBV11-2	CASSFGGAEAFF	TGTGCCAGCAGCTTCGGGGGGGCTGAAGCTTTCTTT
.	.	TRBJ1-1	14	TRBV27	CASSFRGGDTEAFF	TGTGCCAGCAGTTTTAGGGGCGGTGACACTGAAGCTTTCTTT
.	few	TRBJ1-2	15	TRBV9	CASSPRIQGTYGYTF	TGTGCCAGCAGCCCTAGGATACAGGGAACCTATGGCTACACCTTC
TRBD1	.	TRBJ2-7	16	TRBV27	CASSDRPGGILHEQYF	TGTGCCAGCAGTGATAGACCAGGGGGTATTCTCCACGAGCAGTACTTC
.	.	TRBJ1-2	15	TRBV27	CASSFQVGDSSGYTF	TGTGCCAGCAGTTTTCAAGTAGGGGATAGTAGTGGCTACACCTTC